A single sample gave rise to the 17 T cell receptor beta chains below, sequenced in a study of blood T cell repertoires in COVID-19. Assay: immunoSEQ multiplex PCR; the TCRdb copy retains only in-frame clones and omits some. Among over 80,000 clones, about four fifths were seen once, and the ten largest hold around a sixth. The sample consisted of peripheral blood. These TCRs come from a woman aged 80 or over with active or convalescent COVID-19.

V gene TRBV7-8 combines with J gene TRBJ1-1; 9 bases fit TRBD1. CDR1 and CDR2 (germline): SGHVS, FQNEAQ. The CDR3 contains 13 residues. V lost 5 bases and J lost 4; bases outside the gene matches: 2. The CDR3 DNA follows: TGTGCCAGCAGCGCGACAGGGGGCACTGAAGCTTTCTTT. Translated, it gives CASSATGGTEAFF. Full variable domain (remainder filled in from reference TRBV7-8 and TRBJ1-1): GAGVSQSPRYKVAKRGQDVALRCDPISGHVSLFWYQQALGQGPEFLTYFQNEAQLDKSGLPSDRFFAERPEGSVSTLKIQRTQQEDSAVYLCASSATGGTEAFFGQGTRLTVV.

The chain carries TRBV11-3 and TRBJ1-1; 7 bases fit TRBD1. Trimming removed 5 bases from V and 5 bases from J; junction bases left unmatched: 5. The length of the CDR3 is 13 residues. CDR1 is SGHNT, CDR2 YENEEA, per germline. CDR3 in amino acids: CASSTTGATEAFF. In DNA, the CDR3 is TGTGCCAGCAGCACAACAGGGGCGACTGAAGCTTTCTTT. The whole variable domain, remainder taken from reference TRBV11-3 and TRBJ1-1, is EAGVVQSPRYKIIEKKQPVAFWCNPISGHNTLYWYLQNLGQGPELLIRYENEEAVDDSQLPKDRFSAERLKGVDSTLKIQPAELGDSAVYLCASSTTGATEAFFGQGTRLTVV.

The rearrangement links TRBV11-2 to TRBJ2-1, with 10 positions matching TRBD2. The CDR3 has 15 residues. Germline CDR1 reads SGHAT; CDR2 reads FQNNGV. V dropped 6 bases and J dropped 6; count of bases not matched to a gene: 8. The CDR3 sequence: CASRRAGGLINEQFF. CDR3 sequence (DNA): TGTGCCAGCAGGAGAGCGGGAGGGCTAATCAATGAGCAGTTCTTC.

This clone has just one count. This chain links TRBV27 with TRBJ1-5, with a possible D match to TRBD1 (6 bases). The ends were cut back, 5 bases at V and 0 bases at J, with 14 bases in the middle. The CDR3 extends over 16 amino acids. From germline, CDR1 is MNHEY and CDR2 SMNVEV (reference sequence). DNA for the CDR3: TGTGCCAGCAGTCCGGGAACAGGGTATAGCAATCAGCCCCAGCATTTT. Protein product: CASSPGTGYSNQPQHF.

The chain links TRBV21-1 to TRBJ2-1; the DNA was not compared with TRBD2, the D call given in the table. TRBV21-1 is labeled a pseudogene. The CDR3 sequence is 17 residues long. This CDR3 reads CASQPPTSGRRYNEQFF. Here the CDR3 DNA reads TGTGCCAGCCAGCCCCCTACTAGCGGGAGGCGGTACAATGAGCAGTTCTTC.

As for this clone: A junction end diverges from the germline sequence, so it may reflect a read error. J is TRBJ2-5 and V is TRBV5-1, with TRBD2 matching 7 bases. This CDR3 is built from 13 residues. Looked up from germline, CDR1 is SGHRS and CDR2 is YFSETQ. This CDR3 is CASTLRGRETQYF. The CDR3 DNA is TGTGCCAGCACCTTGCGGGGGAGAGAGACCCAGTACTTC.

The chain has TRBV9 and TRBJ2-7; 8 bases line up with TRBD1. Per the germline V gene, CDR1 is SGDLS and CDR2 is YYNGEE. The CDR3 is made up of 15 amino acids. Germline trimming cut 3 bases from V and 2 bases from J; bases unmatched to any gene: 7. The CDR3 nucleotides read TGTGCCAGCAGCGCCGGGACAGGTTTAACCTACGAGCAGTACTTC. Its protein is CASSAGTGLTYEQYF.

This clone was detected once. The V call is TRBV19, the J call TRBJ1-1; weak D call: TRBD1 (5 bases). The germline V gene encodes CDR1 LNHDA and CDR2 SQIVND (reference sequence). Trimming removed 7 bases at V and 0 bases at J, with 18 bases between. CDR3 length: 16 amino acids. Written as DNA, the CDR3 is TGTGCCAGTACTCTAGATGGGGGAGGCTTGAACACTGAAGCTTTCTTT. It codes for CASTLDGGGLNTEAFF. Full variable domain (remainder filled in from reference TRBV19 and TRBJ1-1): DGGITQSPKYLFRKEGQNVTLSCEQNLNHDAMYWYRQDPGQGLRLIYYSQIVNDFQKGDIAEGYSVSREKKESFPLTVTSAQKNPTAFYLCASTLDGGGLNTEAFFGQGTRLTVV.

CDR3 sequence (DNA): TGTGCCAGCAGTTCCCCTAGTGGATATGGCTACACCTTC. It codes for CASSSPSGYGYTF. The chain is built from TRBV28 and TRBJ1-2; D unclear. This CDR3 has 13 amino acids. Germline loops: CDR1 MDHEN, CDR2 SYDVKM. V shed 4 bases and J shed 5 bases, with 11 bases lying between them.

The genes are TRBV5-1 and TRBJ2-1; 7 positions match TRBD2. Per the germline V gene, CDR1 is SGHRS and CDR2 is YFSETQ. Germline trimming cut 4 bases from V and 7 bases from J; bases unmatched to any gene: 17. CDR3 length equals 17 residues. The CDR3 sequence: CASSAEGGRVGRNEQFF. The DNA for the CDR3 is TGCGCCAGCAGCGCCGAAGGCGGGAGAGTAGGGCGGAATGAGCAGTTCTTC.

The CDR3 loop is CASSLAAVNYGYTF. DNA of the CDR3: TGTGCCAGCAGCTTGGCTGCAGTGAATTATGGCTACACCTTC. The rearrangement uses TRBV5-4 and TRBJ1-2, with D unresolved. CDR3 length: 14 residues. V was trimmed by 0 bases and J by 5 bases, leaving 11 bases between them. Germline values: CDR1 SGHNT, CDR2 YYREEE (reference sequence). Full variable domain (missing parts from reference TRBV5-4 and TRBJ1-2): ETGVTQSPTHLIKTRGQQVTLRCSSQSGHNTVSWYQQALGQGPQFIFQYYREEENGRGNFPPRFSGLQFPNYSSELNVNALELDDSALYLCASSLAAVNYGYTFGSGTRLTVV.

This clone was detected only once. The chain is built from TRBV11-2 and TRBJ2-3; 8 bases are shared with TRBD2. Germline V CDR1 and CDR2: SGHAT, FQNNGV. The CDR3 has 15 amino acids. Trimming at V came to 1 base and at J to 2 bases, leaving 2 bases not matched to a gene. The CDR3 protein is CASSLVAGPTDTQYF. DNA of the CDR3: TGTGCCAGCAGCTTAGTAGCGGGGCCCACAGATACGCAGTATTTT. Full variable domain (missing parts from reference TRBV11-2 and TRBJ2-3): EAGVAQSPRYKIIEKRQSVAFWCNPISGHATLYWYQQILGQGPKLLIQFQNNGVVDDSQLPKDRFSAERLKGVDSTLKIQPAKLEDSAVYLCASSLVAGPTDTQYFGPGTRLTVL.

This clone has a handful of counts. The J gene is TRBJ2-2, the V gene TRBV2; 9 bases line up with TRBD1. Trimming cost V 8 bases and J 2 bases; bases outside gene matches: 3. The CDR3 has 14 amino acids. In germline, CDR1 is SNHLY, CDR2 FYNNEI. CDR3 coding DNA: TGTGCCAGCGGACAGGGGACCAACACCGGGGAGCTGTTTTTT. It yields the protein CASGQGTNTGELFF.

This rearrangement joins TRBV7-6 to TRBJ2-1; 9 bases align to TRBD2. Germline V gene sequence: CDR1 SGHVS, CDR2 FNYEAQ. The CDR3 sequence is 15 residues long. V shed 5 bases, J shed 6 bases, and the junction held 8 bases outside the gene matches. CDR3 in DNA: TGTGCCAGCAGCGCCTTAGCGGGAGTGGTCAATGAGCAGTTCTTC. Residues: CASSALAGVVNEQFF.

V is TRBV5-6 and J is TRBJ2-1; 8 bases line up with TRBD1. CDR1 and CDR2 (germline): SGHDT, YYEEEE. With 0 bases clipped from V and 3 bases from J, the junction kept 5 bases outside the gene matches. The CDR3 sequence is 16 residues long. Written as DNA, the CDR3 is TGTGCCAGCAGCTTGGTCTTAACAGGGGGCTACAATGAGCAGTTCTTC. Protein sequence: CASSLVLTGGYNEQFF.

The chain has TRBV11-1 and TRBJ2-5; TRBD2 aligns across 7 bases. This CDR3 contains 15 residues. Germline-derived CDR1 and CDR2 are SGHAT and FQDESV (reference sequence). V lost 2 bases, J lost 1 base, and 4 bases stayed unmatched. The chain's CDR3 is CASSLTGGTQETQYF. Written as DNA, the CDR3 is TGTGCCAGCAGCTTAACGGGAGGAACCCAAGAGACCCAGTACTTC.

A few counts support this clone. This chain connects TRBV19 to TRBJ1-5; TRBD1 agrees at 8 bases. The CDR3 has 13 residues. Germline V gene sequence: CDR1 LNHDA, CDR2 SQIVND (reference sequence). Germline trimming cut 3 bases from V and 11 bases from J; bases unmatched to any gene: 6. The CDR3 DNA reads TGTGCCAGTAGTATGACAGGGGCTAAGACCCAGCATTTT. This translates into CASSMTGAKTQHF.